Listed below are T cell receptor beta chains from one sample, sequenced in a study of blood T cell repertoires in COVID-19. Produced via immunoSEQ multiplex PCR; TCRdb's table is partial and in-frame only. The table shows about 180,000 clones, with approximately 80% occurring only once. The specimen was PBMCs or T cells enriched from blood (not recorded which). These receptors all stem from a man in his 60s who had been exposed to COVID-19. CDR3s include the opening cysteine and the closing phenylalanine or tryptophan. Fields, in order: J gene, V gene, D gene, clone size, CDR3 protein, CDR3 DNA. The D gene is left open where the match is weak. Rows may omit the clone size; those that give it use once, few, many or a size class.

>TRBJ1-3|TRBV29-1|.|.
CSVYGRGNTIYF
TGCAGCGTTTATGGGAGAGGAAACACCATATATTTT
>TRBJ1-2|TRBV28|TRBD1|.
CAVWGDRANYGYTF
TGTGCTGTGTGGGGGGACAGGGCTAACTATGGCTACACCTTC
>TRBJ2-1|TRBV5-5|TRBD1|.
CASSLVTGGDSGFF
TGTGCCAGCAGCTTGGTGACAGGGGGAGACAGTGGGTTCTTC
>TRBJ1-4|TRBV19|.|few
CASRGVPGYEKLFF
TGTGCCAGTCGCGGAGTACCGGGATATGAAAAACTGTTTTTT
>TRBJ1-5|TRBV28|.|.
CASSFREQPQHF
TGTGCCAGCAGTTTCAGGGAACAGCCCCAGCATTTT
>TRBJ2-2|TRBV5-1|TRBD2|.
CASTKEAGLGTGELFF
TGCGCCAGCACCAAAGAAGCGGGGCTGGGCACCGGGGAGCTGTTTTTT
>TRBJ2-5|TRBV6-5|.|once
CASSPGLYAAQYF
TGTGCCAGCAGTCCGGGACTCTACGCGGCCCAGTACTTC
>TRBJ1-5|TRBV5-1|TRBD1|.
CASSSGQGQQPQHF
TGCGCCAGCAGCTCGGGACAGGGTCAACAGCCCCAGCATTTT
>TRBJ1-4|TRBV11-3|.|.
CASSLDFRGDVPSTNEKLFF
TGTGCCAGCAGCTTAGACTTCAGGGGTGATGTTCCTTCAACTAATGAAAAACTGTTTTTT
>TRBJ2-7|TRBV5-4|.|.
CASSFQTGFYEQYF
TGTGCCAGCAGCTTCCAAACAGGGTTTTACGAGCAGTACTTC
>TRBJ1-1|TRBV7-2|.|.
CASSLDGGVASAEAFF
TGTGCCAGCAGCTTAGATGGGGGGGTCGCATCAGCTGAAGCTTTCTTT
>TRBJ1-2|TRBV27|.|.
CASSFTVDYGYTF
TGTGCCAGCAGTTTCACAGTTGACTATGGCTACACCTTC
>TRBJ1-2|TRBV5-1|.|.
CASSSDILGYGYTF
TGCGCCAGCAGCTCGGACATATTAGGCTATGGCTACACCTTC
>TRBJ1-6|TRBV28|TRBD1|.
CASSFPGTGDSPLHF
TGTGCCAGCAGTTTCCCCGGGACAGGGGATTCACCCCTCCACTTT
>TRBJ1-3|TRBV7-6|.|.
CASGKTASGNTIYF
TGTGCCAGCGGCAAGACAGCCTCTGGAAACACCATATATTTT
>TRBJ2-3|TRBV5-1|.|few
CASRRINTQYF
TGCGCCAGCAGGCGGATAAATACGCAGTATTTT
>TRBJ2-1|TRBV16|.|.
CASSRQVAEGNEQFF
TGTGCCAGCAGCCGCCAAGTAGCGGAGGGCAATGAGCAGTTCTTC
>TRBJ2-1|TRBV9|.|few
CASSVDGHDYNEQFF
TGTGCCAGCAGCGTAGACGGTCACGACTACAATGAGCAGTTCTTC
>TRBJ2-1|TRBV7-9|.|.
CASSLLAGGPYNEQFF
TGTGCCAGCAGCTTACTGGCCGGGGGACCCTACAATGAGCAGTTCTTC
>TRBJ2-7|TRBV3-1/TRBV3-2|.|.
CASSQAVYEQYF
TGTGCCAGCAGCCAAGCGGTCTACGAGCAGTACTTC
>TRBJ1-4|TRBV9|.|.
CASSVGPPRATNEKLFF
TGTGCCAGCAGCGTAGGTCCCCCCAGGGCAACTAATGAAAAACTGTTTTTT
>TRBJ1-4|TRBV7-9|TRBD1|.
CASSPEGTGGEKLFF
TGTGCCAGCAGCCCAGAGGGGACAGGGGGTGAAAAACTGTTTTTT
>TRBJ2-3|TRBV5-8|.|.
CASSLVSRGTDTQYF
TGTGCCAGCAGCTTGGTAAGCCGGGGGACAGATACGCAGTATTTT
>TRBJ1-5|TRBV25-1|.|few
CASGAGTGQPQHF
TGTGCCAGCGGGGCGGGGACGGGTCAGCCCCAGCATTTT
>TRBJ2-7|TRBV10-3|TRBD2|.
CAISDLAGATYEQYF
TGTGCCATCAGTGATCTAGCGGGAGCGACCTACGAGCAGTACTTC
>TRBJ2-7|TRBV20-1|.|.
CSARDPPEQYF
TGCAGTGCTAGAGACCCTCCTGAGCAGTACTTC
>TRBJ1-5|TRBV10-2|TRBD1|.
CASSLSGGSNQPQHF
TGCGCCAGCAGCCTGTCAGGGGGGAGCAATCAGCCCCAGCATTTT
>TRBJ2-7|TRBV6-5|.|few
CASMGSYEQYF
TGTGCCAGCATGGGCAGTTACGAGCAGTACTTC
>TRBJ1-1|TRBV19|.|.
CASSIFRGNTEAFF
TGTGCCAGTAGTATCTTTAGGGGGAACACTGAAGCTTTCTTT
>TRBJ2-2|TRBV6-4|TRBD1|.
CASSETGDTGELFF
TGTGCCAGCAGTGAGACAGGGGACACCGGGGAGCTGTTTTTT
>TRBJ1-2|TRBV7-3|TRBD1|.
CASSLLGGTGRDYGYTF
TGTGCCAGCAGCTTACTGGGTGGGACAGGGAGGGACTATGGCTACACCTTC
>TRBJ2-2|TRBV6-5|TRBD1|.
CASIGTGANTGELFF
TGTGCCAGCATTGGGACAGGGGCGAACACCGGGGAGCTGTTTTTT
>TRBJ2-7|TRBV5-1|TRBD1|.
CASSPSAGGLYEQYF
TGCGCCAGCAGCCCCTCGGCAGGGGGTCTCTACGAGCAGTACTTC